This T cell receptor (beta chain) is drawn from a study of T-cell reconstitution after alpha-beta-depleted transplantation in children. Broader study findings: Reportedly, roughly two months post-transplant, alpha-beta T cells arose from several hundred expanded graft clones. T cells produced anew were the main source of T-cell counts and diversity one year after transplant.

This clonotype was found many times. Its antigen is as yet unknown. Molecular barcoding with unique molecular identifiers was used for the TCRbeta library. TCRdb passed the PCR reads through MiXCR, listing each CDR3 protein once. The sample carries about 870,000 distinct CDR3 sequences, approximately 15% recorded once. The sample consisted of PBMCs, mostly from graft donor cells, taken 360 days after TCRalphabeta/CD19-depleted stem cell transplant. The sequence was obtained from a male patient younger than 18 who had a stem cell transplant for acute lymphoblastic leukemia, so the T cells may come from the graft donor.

DNA for the CDR3: TGTGCCAGCCGCTCTGGGGTTAGCGATGAGCAGTTCTTC. The encoded protein is CASRSGVSDEQFF. V and J are TRBV12-3 or TRBV12-4 and TRBJ2-1; weak D call: TRBD2 (5 bases). This CDR3 has 13 amino acids. Trimming stripped 8 bases from V and 8 bases from J, with 16 bases between.